The rows below give T cell receptor beta chains drawn from one sample of a study of blood T cell repertoires in COVID-19. Generated by immunoSEQ multiplex PCR, the TCRdb table keeps only in-frame clones and is missing some. The sample lists 100,000 or so clones; 70% to 90% were seen once. The material sequenced was peripheral blood. Receptors originate from a middle-aged man with active COVID-19. Both conserved end residues are part of each CDR3.

V,J,CDR3
TRBV28,TRBJ2-6,CASSTDSSGANVLTF
TRBV10-3,TRBJ2-7,CATQKADSYEQYF
TRBV5-8,TRBJ2-7,CASSLRGTGSNEQYF
TRBV15,TRBJ2-2,CATSRDYPSGGGNTGELFF
TRBV15,TRBJ1-5,CATSRDRGGQPQHF
TRBV5-6,TRBJ2-7,CASSPSGWLAGETYEQYF
TRBV12-5,TRBJ2-5,CASAQPSKGVGETQYF
TRBV3-1/TRBV3-2,TRBJ1-3,CASSRRGPSGNTIYF
TRBV3-1/TRBV3-2,TRBJ1-1,CASSQATLSTEAFF
TRBV3-1/TRBV3-2,TRBJ2-5,CASSPTRVRQETQYF
TRBV6-5,TRBJ1-2,CASRGTGKNGYTF
TRBV6-1,TRBJ2-7,CASSGGRGGADYEQYF
TRBV6-5,TRBJ2-7,CASSYSGTGGLYEQYF
TRBV29-1,TRBJ1-5,CSVRDRVDQPQHF
TRBV5-4,TRBJ1-1,CASSLHSNTEAFF
TRBV11-2,TRBJ2-7,CASSRPHLGRSYEQYF
TRBV12-5,TRBJ1-5,CASGGQDSNQPQHF